The clone carrying this TCR beta chain was observed a few times. As handled by the study authors: Nucleated cell number was recorded as an estimate derived from reference gene primer amplification. Some clones are missing from TCRdb's copy, which holds only in-frame ones; the method was immunoSEQ multiplex PCR. The D gene and trimming were derived from the DNA, and the V and J assignments and clone size from that table. The data contain over 150,000 clones, around 80% of them seen just once; the ten biggest clones take up approximately 19%. The data belong to a study of blood T cell repertoires in COVID-19. Background on the study: COVID-19 samples from acute and convalescent phases originated in the United States, Italy and Spain. PBMCs, B-cell-depleted T cells, or T cells were the source of the cDNA or gDNA that made up the material.

This CDR3 contains 14 residues. V lost 2 bases, J lost 4 bases, and 11 bases lay in between. Per the germline V gene, CDR1 is LNHDA and CDR2 is SQIVND (reference sequence). The sequenced material came from peripheral blood. The clonotype comes from a woman aged 70-85 years who had recovered from COVID-19. The chain combines TRBV19 with TRBJ1-1, with D hard to call. CDR3 in DNA: TGTGCCAGTAGTATACGATGGGGAGGCACTGAAGCTTTCTTT. Its protein product is CASSIRWGGTEAFF.